This T cell receptor beta chain is from a study of early T cells in non-severe SARS-CoV-2 infection. At least ten counts were recorded for this clonotype. CDR1 and CDR2 (germline): SQVTM, ANQGSEA. The CDR3 has 13 amino acids. V lost 4 bases and J lost 5, with 14 bases in between. TCRdb reanalysed the 5' RACE reads using MiXCR and keeps one entry per CDR3 protein. The table lists under 140,000 distinct CDR3 sequences, over 9.5% of them singletons. This sample comprised whole blood, obtained at baseline. The chain has TRBV29-1 and TRBJ2-5, with D perhaps TRBD1 (6 bases). The receptor was isolated from an adult who was a healthcare worker with PCR-confirmed SARS-CoV-2 infection or an uninfected control (not recorded which). This CDR3 reads CSVVTGEGETQYF. CDR3 in DNA: TGCAGCGTTGTGACAGGCGAAGGCGAGACCCAGTACTTC.